This T cell receptor (beta chain) was observed in a study of T-cell memory formation after mild COVID-19. For the study at large: Most TCR clusters belonged to a single donor.

Many counts were recorded for this clonotype. TCRdb recomputed calls from the 5' RACE reads with MiXCR, one row per CDR3 protein. This sample has under 300,000 distinct CDR3 sequences; more than 15% occur once, and the top ten carry around 23%. The V and J ends lost 1 base and 6 bases respectively, with 4 bases between them. Per germline, CDR1 MNHEY and CDR2 SVGEGT. The CDR3 consists of 11 residues. The TCR comes from a man in his late teens or twenties who had mild COVID-19 (a few samples of this study predate the infection). Cell type and time point are not known. The chain joins TRBV6-2 or TRBV6-3 to TRBJ2-7; D remains ambiguous. Sequencing input: PBMCs or a T cell subset sorted from them (not recorded which). CDR3 protein: CASSYLAEQYF. The CDR3 DNA follows: TGTGCCAGCAGTTACTTGGCCGAGCAGTACTTC.